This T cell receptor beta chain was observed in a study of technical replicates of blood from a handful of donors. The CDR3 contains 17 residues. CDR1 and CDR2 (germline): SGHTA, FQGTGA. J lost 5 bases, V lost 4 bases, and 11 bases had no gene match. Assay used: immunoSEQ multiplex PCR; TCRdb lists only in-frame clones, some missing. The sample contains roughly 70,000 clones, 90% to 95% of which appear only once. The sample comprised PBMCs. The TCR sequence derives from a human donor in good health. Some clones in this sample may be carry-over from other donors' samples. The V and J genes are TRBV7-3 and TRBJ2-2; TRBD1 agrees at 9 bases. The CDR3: CASSSSLQGARTGELFF. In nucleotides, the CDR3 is TGTGCCAGCAGCTCGTCGCTACAGGGGGCAAGGACCGGGGAGCTGTTTTTT.